This is a list of T cell receptor beta chains from one sample in a study of identical twins. TCRdb fed the 5' RACE reads into MiXCR, producing one record per CDR3 protein. This sample has 270,000 or so distinct CDR3 sequences, with roughly 8% found just once. A further study also used this sample, focusing on yellow fever vaccine responses in identical twins.

Input material: CD8+ T cells sorted from blood. These receptors all stem from a woman aged 18 to 35 in good health. Each CDR3 is given with its conserved first and last residue. For some rows the clone size is stated as once, few or many, or as a class when expanded; others skip it.

v_gene	abundance	j_gene	CDR3aa
TRBV10-3	few	TRBJ2-7	CAISESYPSSSYEQYF
TRBV4-3	-	TRBJ2-7	CASSVHRGYEQYF
TRBV4-3	few	TRBJ2-7	CASSQGSSVTYEQYF
TRBV29-1	-	TRBJ2-5	CSVTPPDPWETQYF
TRBV10-3	few	TRBJ2-1	CAISESGVYPPSLYNEQFF
TRBV20-1	-	TRBJ2-7	CSVRLAGGGYEQYF
TRBV7-3	few	TRBJ2-3	CASSLKRPDTQYF
TRBV20-1	few	TRBJ1-1	CSAAGTQNTEAFF
TRBV30	few	TRBJ1-1	CAWRASEAFF
TRBV27	-	TRBJ1-6	CASSPPGRNSPLHF
TRBV12-3/TRBV12-4	-	TRBJ1-2	CASRNRDPSNYGYTF
TRBV18	-	TRBJ2-3	CASSPWTSGADTQYF
TRBV27	-	TRBJ2-3	CASSSPTEITDTQYF
TRBV1	few	TRBJ2-1	CTSSQVQAGYYNEQFF
TRBV7-9	many	TRBJ2-5	CASSLTETQYF
TRBV6-2/TRBV6-3	-	TRBJ1-6	CASSYRGGDNNSPLHF
TRBV7-8	-	TRBJ2-5	CASTLEVYTETQYF
TRBV10-2	many	TRBJ2-1	CASREMGGGEQFF
TRBV7-8	many	TRBJ2-2	CASSPGPGELFF
TRBV28	-	TRBJ2-7	CASTIPRGEQYF
TRBV2	few	TRBJ2-1	CASDLGGPRNEQFF
TRBV14	-	TRBJ1-2	CASSQGDTRPGYGYTF
TRBV27	-	TRBJ2-7	CASRSQSYEQYF
TRBV5-1	-	TRBJ2-3	CASSARTSSTDTQYF
TRBV4-3	few	TRBJ2-5	CASSQDRGGGPQYF
TRBV11-2	many	TRBJ2-1	CASSAKDSYRHEQFF
TRBV7-9	few	TRBJ2-3	CASSLGPGTDTQYF
TRBV24-1	few	TRBJ2-1	CATSDYGGDGEQFF
TRBV12-3/TRBV12-4	many	TRBJ2-5	CASSRNWAQETQYF
TRBV12-3/TRBV12-4	few	TRBJ2-2	CASNLGGRGELFF
TRBV12-3/TRBV12-4	many	TRBJ2-1	CASSLGSGGIYNEQFF
TRBV14	-	TRBJ2-7	CASSRNRDRGYYEQYF
TRBV20-1	-	TRBJ2-3	CSAESSGRTDTQYF
TRBV5-4	-	TRBJ2-7	CASSLSPLREQYF
TRBV5-1	many	TRBJ2-4	CASRIHHRGPDIQYF
TRBV5-5	many	TRBJ2-1	CASSPRIPGQGIDEQFF
TRBV3-1	-	TRBJ2-5	CASSLGQLTETQYF
TRBV5-5	few	TRBJ2-2	CASSLLFIREVDGELFF
TRBV6-1	-	TRBJ2-5	CASLRGSELVTQYF
TRBV12-3/TRBV12-4	-	TRBJ2-1	CASRLGLYNEQFF
TRBV28	-	TRBJ2-7	CASSGTAASYYEQYF
TRBV7-9	many	TRBJ2-7	CASSVAGREEYF